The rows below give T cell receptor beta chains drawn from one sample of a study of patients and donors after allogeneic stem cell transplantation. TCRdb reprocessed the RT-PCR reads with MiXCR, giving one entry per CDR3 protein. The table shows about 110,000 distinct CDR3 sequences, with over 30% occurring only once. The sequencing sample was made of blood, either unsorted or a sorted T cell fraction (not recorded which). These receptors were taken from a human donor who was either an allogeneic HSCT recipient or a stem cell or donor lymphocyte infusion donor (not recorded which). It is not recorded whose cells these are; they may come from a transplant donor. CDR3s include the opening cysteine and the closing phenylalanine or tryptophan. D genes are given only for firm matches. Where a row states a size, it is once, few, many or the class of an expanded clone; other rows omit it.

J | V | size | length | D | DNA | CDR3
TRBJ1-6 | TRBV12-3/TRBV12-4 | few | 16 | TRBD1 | TGTGCCAGCAGTCCCCGACAGGGGTGGCGACGATCACCCCTCCACTTT | CASSPRQGWRRSPLHF
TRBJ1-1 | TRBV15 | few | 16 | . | TGTGCCACCAGCAGAGATCGGGGCAGGGTGAACACTGAAGCTTTCTTT | CATSRDRGRVNTEAFF
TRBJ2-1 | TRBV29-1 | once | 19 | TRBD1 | TGCAGCGTCGTATGGACAGGGTATTTGACCCTCAGCTCCTACAATGAGCAGTTCTTC | CSVVWTGYLTLSSYNEQFF
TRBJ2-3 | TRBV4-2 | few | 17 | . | TGTGCCAGCAGCCAAGGGAGCGGAGGACCTAGCACAGATACGCAGTATTTT | CASSQGSGGPSTDTQYF
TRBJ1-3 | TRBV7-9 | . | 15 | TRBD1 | TGTGCCAGCAGACGGGACAGGGGAGCTGGAAACACCATATATTTT | CASRRDRGAGNTIYF
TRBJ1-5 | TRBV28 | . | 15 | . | TGTGCCAGCATCAAGACCCTGAATCGGGGACAGCCCCAGCATTTT | CASIKTLNRGQPQHF
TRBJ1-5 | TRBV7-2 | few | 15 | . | TGTGCCAGCAGCTTAATAGGGATTGGCAATCAGCCCCAGCATTTT | CASSLIGIGNQPQHF
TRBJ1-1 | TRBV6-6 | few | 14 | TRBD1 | TGTGCCAGCATTACCGGGACAGTGAACACTGAAGCTTTCTTT | CASITGTVNTEAFF
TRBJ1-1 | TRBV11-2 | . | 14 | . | TGTGCCAGCAGCTTATGGGGGCTTGGCACTGAAGCTTTCTTT | CASSLWGLGTEAFF
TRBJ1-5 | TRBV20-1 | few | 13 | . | TGCAGTGCGAGACCGGGACGGCTTTTGGCCCAGCATTTT | CSARPGRLLAQHF
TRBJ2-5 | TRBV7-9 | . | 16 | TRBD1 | TGTGCCAGCAGCTTTAGGACAGGGGGTGAACAAGAGACCCAGTACTTC | CASSFRTGGEQETQYF
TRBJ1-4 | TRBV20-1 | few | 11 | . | TGCAGTGCCAGGCGAGGCGAAAAACTGTTTTTT | CSARRGEKLFF
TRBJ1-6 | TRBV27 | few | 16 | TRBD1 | TGTGCCAGCACGAGGGGCCCCGACAGGGATAATTCACCCCTCCACTTT | CASTRGPDRDNSPLHF
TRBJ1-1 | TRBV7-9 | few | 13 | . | TGTGCCAGCACCGTTGTAGGGAACACTGAAGCTTTCTTT | CASTVVGNTEAFF
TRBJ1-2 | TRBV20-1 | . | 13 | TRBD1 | TGCAGTGCTGGGGGACAGCCTAACTATGGCTACACCTTC | CSAGGQPNYGYTF
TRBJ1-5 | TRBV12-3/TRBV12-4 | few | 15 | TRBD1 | TGTGCCAGCAGTATAGGACAGGGCCGCCATCAGCCCCAGCATTTT | CASSIGQGRHQPQHF
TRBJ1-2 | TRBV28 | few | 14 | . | TGTGCCAGCATGGGAAGGAGGTTCTGGTATGGCTACACCTTC | CASMGRRFWYGYTF
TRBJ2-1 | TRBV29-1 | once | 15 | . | TGCAGCGCCTGGGTCGGGATCTACCCCTACAATGAGCAGTTCTTC | CSAWVGIYPYNEQFF
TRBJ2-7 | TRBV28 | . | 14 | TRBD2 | TGTGCCAGCAGTACTAGCGGGAGGGTTTACGAGCAGTACTTC | CASSTSGRVYEQYF
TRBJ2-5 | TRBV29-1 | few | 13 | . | TGCAGCGTTGTCAAAGGGGCCCAAGAGACCCAGTACTTC | CSVVKGAQETQYF
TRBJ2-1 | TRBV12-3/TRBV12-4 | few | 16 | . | TGTGCCAGCAGCCGAAGCGGAGGAGGGGTTTACAATGAGCAGTTCTTC | CASSRSGGGVYNEQFF
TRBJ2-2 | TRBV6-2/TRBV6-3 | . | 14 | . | TGTGCCAGCAGTTCCGTCCTAGCCCCCGGGGAGCTGTTTTTT | CASSSVLAPGELFF
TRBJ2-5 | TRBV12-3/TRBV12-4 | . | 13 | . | TGTGCCAGCAGTTGGGACATCTTTGAGACCCAGTACTTC | CASSWDIFETQYF
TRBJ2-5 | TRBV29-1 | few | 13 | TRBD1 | TGCACCATCCTGGACAGGTTCAAAGGGGCCCAGTACTTC | CTILDRFKGAQYF
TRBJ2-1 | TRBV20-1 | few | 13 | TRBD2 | TGCAGTGCTTGGACTAGCGGGAACAATGAGCAGTTCTTC | CSAWTSGNNEQFF
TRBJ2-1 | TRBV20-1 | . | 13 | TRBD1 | TGCAGTGCTAGGAGGGACAGGAACAATGAGCAGTTCTTC | CSARRDRNNEQFF
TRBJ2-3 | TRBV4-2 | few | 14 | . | TGTGCCAGCAGCCAAGCAGGAGGTATAGATACGCAGTATTTT | CASSQAGGIDTQYF
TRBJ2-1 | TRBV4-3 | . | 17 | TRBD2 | TGCGCCAGCAGCCAAGTTAATATAGCGGGAGAGGTCTATGAGCAGTTCTTC | CASSQVNIAGEVYEQFF
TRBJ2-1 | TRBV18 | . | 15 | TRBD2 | TGTGCCAGCTCACCACTCGCTAGCGGGAGCGATGAGCAGTTCTTC | CASSPLASGSDEQFF
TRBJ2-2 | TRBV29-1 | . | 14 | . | TGCAGCGTTGCTGGACGGAAGAACACCGGGGAGCTGTTTTTT | CSVAGRKNTGELFF